The present TCR beta chain was sequenced within a study of cytomegalovirus exposure and HLA in healthy donors. Study overall: About 85 million unique TCRs from HLA-typed donors were held in an early release of data. Study observations and caveats: Immune exposure information available was restricted to CMV serostatus. Versus the roughly 700-donor mean, an Asian-associated ancestry cluster reportedly showed fewer N-insertions in a later analysis.

Sampled while nominally healthy, donors likely had unrecorded immune exposures. PCR used 60 Vbeta primers and 13 Jbeta primers. TCRdb keeps only in-frame clones here, not all; method: immunoSEQ multiplex PCR. This sample has 150,000 to 200,000 clones, with around 86% found just once. Comments on this clone: Its matching antigen is unknown.

In germline, CDR1 is SGHRS, CDR2 YFSETQ. The V segment lost 1 base and the J segment 3 bases; nucleotides outside the gene matches: 4. The CDR3 runs to 15 residues. This receptor was taken from a man in his fifties or sixties in good health and CMV-seronegative. This rearrangement joins TRBV5-1 to TRBJ2-1; 7 positions agree with TRBD2. The specimen was PBMCs. CDR3 DNA sequence: TGCGCCAGCAGCTTGAGTCTAGCGGACTACAATGAGCAGTTCTTC. It codes for CASSLSLADYNEQFF.